Shown below are 30 T cell receptor beta chains from a single sample sequenced in a study of cytomegalovirus exposure and HLA in healthy donors. The study ran its PCR with 60 Vbeta and 13 Jbeta primers. The protocol was immunoSEQ multiplex PCR, while the TCRdb copy is restricted to in-frame clones and leaves out a portion. This sample contains over 75,000 clones. Sequenced: PBMCs. The receptors were sampled from a girl between 10 and 17 years old in good health and CMV-seropositive.

V is TRBV7-9 and J is TRBJ1-2, with D maybe TRBD1 (6 bases). The CDR3 is 15 residues long. Germline-derived CDR1 and CDR2 are SEHNR and FQNEAQ (reference sequence). V lost 5 bases to trimming and J lost 3 bases, with 16 bases between them. The CDR3 region is CASSRLLDSHYGYTF. The CDR3 region has the DNA TGTGCCAGCAGCCGACTACTGGACAGTCACTATGGCTACACCTTC.

The chain carries TRBV6-1 and TRBJ1-4; TRBD1 matches 8 bases. Germline values: CDR1 MNHNS, CDR2 SASEGT. This CDR3 is built from 14 residues. With 1 base clipped from V and 12 bases from J, the junction kept 7 bases outside the gene matches. CDR3 nucleotides: TGTGCCAGCAGTGAAGGGATCAGGGGGCCACAACTGTTTTTT. This codes for CASSEGIRGPQLFF.

The chain uses TRBV29-1 and TRBJ2-1, with D tentatively TRBD1 (5 bases). Germline V CDR1 and CDR2: SQVTM, ANQGSEA. The CDR3 loop spans 14 amino acids. V lost 6 bases to trimming and J lost 5 bases, with 17 bases between them. The CDR3 DNA reads as TGCAGCGTAGACGACAGTACGATGGACAATGAGCAGTTCTTC. Translating it yields CSVDDSTMDNEQFF.

The J gene is TRBJ2-3, the V gene TRBV7-2; 10 bases fit TRBD2. The trim removed 11 bases at V and 3 bases at J, leaving 5 bases unmatched. Germline-derived CDR1 and CDR2 are SGHTA and FQGNSA. The CDR3 sequence is 13 residues long. CDR3 nucleotides: TGTGCCGGAGCGGGGGGGCCTACAGATACGCAGTATTTT. Translation: CAGAGGPTDTQYF.

The chain is built from TRBV29-1 and TRBJ2-3; maybe TRBD1 (5 bases). Germline V gene data show CDR1 as SQVTM and CDR2 as ANQGSEA. The CDR3 runs 15 residues. Deletions cut 4 bases from V and 7 bases from J, with 21 bases between. The CDR3, as DNA: TGCAGCGTTGTTGGGGCTACCACACTTCTTTATACGCAGTATTTT. Its protein product is CSVVGATTLLYTQYF.

The V call is TRBV7-9, the J call TRBJ2-2, with TRBD1 as a possible D gene (5 bases). The CDR3 totals 15 residues. The germline gives CDR1 SEHNR, CDR2 FQNEAQ (reference sequence). Trimming pared 1 base from V and 1 base from J, leaving 7 bases between. The CDR3 nucleotides are TGTGCCAGCAGCTTAGTGCAGGGGAACACCGGGGAGCTGTTTTTT. This codes for CASSLVQGNTGELFF.

This chain joins TRBV4-1 and TRBJ1-6; the match to TRBD1 covers 7 bases. The CDR3 spans 18 residues. The ends lost 2 bases at V and 3 bases at J; junction bases unmatched: 10. Germline CDR1 and CDR2: MGHRA and YSYEKL. The DNA for the CDR3 is TGCGCCAGCAGCCAAAGTCCACCGGGACAGTACTATAATTCACCCCTCCACTTT. It encodes CASSQSPPGQYYNSPLHF.

V is TRBV19 and J is TRBJ2-5; possible D gene TRBD2, 6 bases. Trimming took off 5 bases at V and 2 bases at J, with 12 bases between the two ends. CDR1 and CDR2 from the germline V gene are LNHDA and SQIVND (reference sequence). The CDR3 loop spans 14 amino acids. The CDR3 spells CASSLLGGQETQYF. In DNA, the CDR3 is TGTGCCAGTAGTCTACTAGGAGGGCAAGAGACCCAGTACTTC. Complete variable domain (other parts from reference TRBV19 and TRBJ2-5): DGGITQSPKYLFRKEGQNVTLSCEQNLNHDAMYWYRQDPGQGLRLIYYSQIVNDFQKGDIAEGYSVSREKKESFPLTVTSAQKNPTAFYLCASSLLGGQETQYFGPGTRLLVL.

This rearrangement joins TRBV14 to TRBJ2-7; TRBD1 matches at 9 bases. The junction had 6 bases not matched to a gene; V was cut back by 4 bases and J by 5 bases. The CDR3 runs to 14 residues. Germline loops: CDR1 SGHDN, CDR2 FVKESK. The CDR3 bases are TGTGCCAGCAGCCCGATGGGACAGGGCGACGAGCAGTACTTC. Amino acids: CASSPMGQGDEQYF.

The chain carries TRBV5-4 and TRBJ2-7; 9 nucleotides match TRBD1. Germline V lookup: CDR1 SGHNT, CDR2 YYREEE (reference sequence). This CDR3 is 14 amino acids long. After removal of 3 bases from V and 2 bases from J, the junction contained 3 bases not matched to a gene. In DNA, the CDR3 is TGTGCCAGCAGCTCCAGACAGGGGGCCTACGAGCAGTACTTC. This codes for CASSSRQGAYEQYF.

The V and J genes are TRBV5-4 and TRBJ1-6; D not resolved. Germline values: CDR1 SGHNT, CDR2 YYREEE (reference sequence). V shed 4 bases and J shed 7 bases, with 9 bases lying between them. The CDR3 length is 13 residues. The DNA for the CDR3 is TGTGCCAGCAGCAGAATAGAAAATTCACCCCTCCACTTT. The encoded protein is CASSRIENSPLHF.

The rearrangement links TRBV11-2 to TRBJ2-7; TRBD2 matches at 7 bases. CDR1 and CDR2 (germline): SGHAT, FQNNGV. CDR3 length: 17 amino acids. The trim removed 1 base at V and 2 bases at J, leaving 11 bases unmatched. CDR3 sequence (DNA): TGTGCCAGCAGCTTAGCCCCCCAACTAGCGTTGACCTACGAGCAGTACTTC. Its translation is CASSLAPQLALTYEQYF.

The V gene is TRBV5-4, the J gene TRBJ1-2, with D hard to call. V was shortened by 0 bases and J by 3 bases, with 9 bases between the two germline ends. This CDR3 spans 14 amino acids. The germline gives CDR1 SGHNT, CDR2 YYREEE (reference sequence). The CDR3 protein is CASSLDSTDYGYTF. The DNA for the CDR3 is TGTGCCAGCAGCTTGGACTCAACGGACTATGGCTACACCTTC. Supplemented by reference TRBV5-4 and TRBJ1-2, the full variable domain reads ETGVTQSPTHLIKTRGQQVTLRCSSQSGHNTVSWYQQALGQGPQFIFQYYREEENGRGNFPPRFSGLQFPNYSSELNVNALELDDSALYLCASSLDSTDYGYTFGSGTRLTVV.

The V and J genes are TRBV4-2 and TRBJ2-1; possibly TRBD2 for D (5 bases). Trimming pared 1 base from V and 9 bases from J, leaving 13 bases between. Per the germline V gene, CDR1 is LGHNA and CDR2 is YNFKEQ. The CDR3 covers 14 residues. Here the CDR3 reads CASSQAELGGEQFF. The CDR3 DNA is TGTGCCAGCAGCCAAGCAGAACTAGGCGGTGAGCAGTTCTTC.

The chain has TRBV7-4 and TRBJ1-6; TRBD1 aligns across 11 bases. The V gene's germline CDR1 is SGHVT and CDR2 SQSDAQ. This CDR3 spans 17 amino acids. J lost 8 bases, V lost 3 bases, and 9 bases had no gene match. As DNA, the CDR3 is TGTGCCAGCAGCTTGGGGACAGGGGGATTTTCGGATTCACCCCTCCACTTT. Translating it yields CASSLGTGGFSDSPLHF.

The chain couples TRBV13 to TRBJ2-5; TRBD2 aligns across 8 bases. CDR1 and CDR2 from the germline V gene are PRHDT and FYEKMQ (reference sequence). After removal of 5 bases from V and 2 bases from J, the junction contained 4 bases not matched to a gene. This CDR3 has 14 residues. The CDR3 protein is CASSHTSGQETQYF. In DNA, the CDR3 is TGTGCCAGCAGCCATACTAGCGGACAAGAGACCCAGTACTTC.

Concerning this clone itself: At one end, the junction sequence differs from germline, possibly due to a read error. The chain joins TRBV5-4 to TRBJ2-5; D may be TRBD1 (5 bases). CDR3 size: 13 residues. Germline V lookup: CDR1 SGHNT, CDR2 YYREEE (reference sequence). This CDR3 reads CASSLSGQENQYF. The CDR3 nucleotides are TGTGCCAGCAGCTTATCAGGGCAAGAGAACCAGTACTTC. Filled out from reference TRBV5-4 and TRBJ2-5, the complete variable domain reads ETGVTQSPTHLIKTRGQQVTLRCSSQSGHNTVSWYQQALGQGPQFIFQYYREEENGRGNFPPRFSGLQFPNYSSELNVNALELDDSALYLCASSLSGQENQYFGPGTRLLVL.

The chain recombines TRBV7-9 with TRBJ2-7; the D gene is possibly TRBD2 (5 bases). V was cut by 5 bases and J by 0 bases, with 11 bases left in between. CDR3 size: 14 residues. CDR1 is SEHNR, CDR2 FQNEAQ, per germline (reference sequence). The CDR3 DNA is TGTGCCAGCAGCCGAGGGCAGAGCTCCTACGAGCAGTACTTC. This encodes CASSRGQSSYEQYF.

This chain joins TRBV19 and TRBJ1-5; no clear D gene. In germline, CDR1 is LNHDA, CDR2 SQIVND (reference sequence). The CDR3 extends over 14 amino acids. Trimming stripped 6 bases from V and 4 bases from J, with 13 bases between. CDR3 bases: TGTGCCAGTAGGGTTCAGGCTCAGAATCAGCCCCAGCATTTT. It translates to CASRVQAQNQPQHF.

J is TRBJ2-5 and V is TRBV6-1; 8 bases map to TRBD2. The germline CDR1 and CDR2 sequences are MNHNS and SASEGT. The CDR3 covers 14 residues. V gave up 7 bases and J gave up 1 base; unmatched junction bases: 5. CDR3 sequence reads: CASTLRGGQETQYF. The CDR3 DNA sequence: TGTGCCAGCACCCTCCGGGGGGGCCAAGAGACCCAGTACTTC.

The chain carries TRBV11-2 and TRBJ2-5; 12 bases fit TRBD1. CDR1 SGHAT and CDR2 FQNNGV come from the germline V gene. The V and J ends lost 3 bases and 7 bases, in that order; junction bases with no gene match: 6. CDR3 size: 15 residues. The CDR3 sequence is CASSFGTGGSGTQYF. The CDR3 DNA follows: TGTGCCAGCAGCTTCGGGACAGGGGGCTCGGGGACCCAGTACTTC. Supplemented by reference TRBV11-2 and TRBJ2-5, the full variable domain reads EAGVAQSPRYKIIEKRQSVAFWCNPISGHATLYWYQQILGQGPKLLIQFQNNGVVDDSQLPKDRFSAERLKGVDSTLKIQPAKLEDSAVYLCASSFGTGGSGTQYFGPGTRLLVL.

This rearrangement joins TRBV19 to TRBJ2-7, with D unclear. The CDR3 is 13 amino acids. V was cut by 1 base and J by 7 bases, with 11 bases left in between. Germline CDR1 reads LNHDA; CDR2 reads SQIVND (reference sequence). The CDR3 DNA follows: TGTGCCAGTAGTATAGGTGCGTTCGGGGAGCAGTACGTC. This translates into CASSIGAFGEQYV.

The CDR3 DNA sequence: TGTGCCAGCAGGGTCGGACAGGAGAACACCGGGGAGCTGTTTTTT. This codes for CASRVGQENTGELFF. This sequence joins TRBV5-6 and TRBJ2-2; 7 nucleotides match TRBD1. Trimming cost V 5 bases and J 1 base; bases outside gene matches: 5. Germline CDR1 reads SGHDT; CDR2 reads YYEEEE. The CDR3 contains 15 residues.

The chain carries TRBV5-6 and TRBJ1-5; the D is unclear. Trimming left V 0 bases short and J 4 bases short, with 11 bases between. This CDR3 is 15 amino acids long. The V gene's germline CDR1 is SGHDT and CDR2 YYEEEE. This CDR3 reads CASSLGTNLNQPQHF. CDR3 coding DNA: TGTGCCAGCAGCTTGGGCACAAACCTTAATCAGCCCCAGCATTTT. The variable domain in full, with the rest retrieved from reference TRBV5-6 and TRBJ1-5, is DAGVTQSPTHLIKTRGQQVTLRCSPKSGHDTVSWYQQALGQGPQFIFQYYEEEERQRGNFPDRFSGHQFPNYSSELNVNALLLGDSALYLCASSLGTNLNQPQHFGDGTRLSIL.

The gene calls are TRBV6-1 and TRBJ2-3, with D possibly being TRBD1 (5 bases). V lost 4 bases and J 2 bases, leaving 19 bases between the germline ends. CDR1 and CDR2 from the germline V gene are MNHNS and SASEGT. CDR3 length: 17 residues. The CDR3 sequence: CASSGGGSVGFTDTQYF. DNA of the CDR3: TGTGCCAGCAGTGGGGGCGGTTCCGTGGGATTCACAGATACGCAGTATTTT.

CDR3 coding DNA: TGTGCCAGCAGTGAAGGGGGCTCACTCAATCAGCCCCAGCATTTT. This gives the protein CASSEGGSLNQPQHF. The rearrangement links TRBV2 to TRBJ1-5; weak D call: TRBD1 (5 bases). CDR1 and CDR2 from the germline V gene are SNHLY and FYNNEI. CDR3 size: 15 residues. Trimming removed 1 base from V and 3 bases from J, with 10 bases in between.

The V gene is TRBV4-3, the J gene TRBJ1-1; unclear D gene. V was shortened by 0 bases and J by 3 bases, with 8 bases between the two germline ends. CDR3 length equals 14 residues. Germline CDR1 reads LGHNA; CDR2 reads YSLEER. CDR3 coding DNA: TGCGCCAGCAGCCAAGATGTCGGGTACACTGAAGCTTTCTTT. Encoded protein: CASSQDVGYTEAFF.

This chain joins TRBV28 and TRBJ2-2; no firm D call. Germline CDR1 reads MDHEN; CDR2 reads SYDVKM. V was shortened by 10 bases and J by 7 bases, with 10 bases between the two germline ends. The CDR3 has 11 residues. CDR3 sequence (DNA): TGTGCCACCCAACGGGTCGGGGAGCTGTTTTTT. It encodes CATQRVGELFF. The variable domain in full, with the rest retrieved from reference TRBV28 and TRBJ2-2, is DVKVTQSSRYLVKRTGEKVFLECVQDMDHENMFWYRQDPGLGLRLIYFSYDVKMKEKGDIPEGYSVSREKKERFSLILESASTNQTSMYLCATQRVGELFFGEGSRLTVL.

The rearrangement links TRBV7-2 to TRBJ1-5, with D perhaps matching TRBD1 (5 bases). The CDR3 covers 15 residues. V dropped 3 bases and J dropped 0 bases, with 9 bases sitting between them. Germline V gene lookup returns CDR1 SGHTA and CDR2 FQGNSA. CDR3 nucleotide sequence: TGTGCCAGCAGCTTTAGGCAGGGTAGCAATCAGCCCCAGCATTTT. Translating it yields CASSFRQGSNQPQHF.

The V and J genes are TRBV6-5 and TRBJ1-1; D remains ambiguous. The germline V and J ends were trimmed by 0 bases and 4 bases, with 6 bases remaining between them. Germline-derived CDR1 and CDR2 are MNHEY and SVGAGI. CDR3 length: 13 residues. The CDR3 DNA reads TGTGCCAGCAGTTACTCACGGGGCACTGAAGCTTTCTTT. It yields the protein CASSYSRGTEAFF.